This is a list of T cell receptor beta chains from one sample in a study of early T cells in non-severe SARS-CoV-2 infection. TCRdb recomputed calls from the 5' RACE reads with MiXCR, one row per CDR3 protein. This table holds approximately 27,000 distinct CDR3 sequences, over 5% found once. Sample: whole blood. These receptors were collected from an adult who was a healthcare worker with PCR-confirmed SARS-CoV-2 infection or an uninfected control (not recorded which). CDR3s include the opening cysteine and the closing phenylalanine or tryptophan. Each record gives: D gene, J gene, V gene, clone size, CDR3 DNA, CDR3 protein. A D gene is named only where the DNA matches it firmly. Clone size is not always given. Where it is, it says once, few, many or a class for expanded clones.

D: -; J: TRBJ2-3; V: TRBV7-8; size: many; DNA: TGTGCCAGCAGCGCCCTGGGTACGCAGTATTTT; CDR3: CASSALGTQYF
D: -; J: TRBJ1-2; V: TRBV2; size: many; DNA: TGTGCCAGCAGTGATCGGACGGTAGCTAACTATGGCTACACCTTC; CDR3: CASSDRTVANYGYTF
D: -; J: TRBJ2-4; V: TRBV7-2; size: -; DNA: TGTGCCAGCAGCTTAAGGGCAGGGGGGAACATTCAGTACTTC; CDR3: CASSLRAGGNIQYF
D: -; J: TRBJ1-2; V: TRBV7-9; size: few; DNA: TGTGCCAGCAGCTTACCCACAGCCTATGGCTACACCTTC; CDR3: CASSLPTAYGYTF
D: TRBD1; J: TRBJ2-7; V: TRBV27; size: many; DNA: TGTGCCAGCAGTTTCCCAGGGGGCTTCCTAGGCTCCTACGAGCAGTACTTC; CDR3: CASSFPGGFLGSYEQYF
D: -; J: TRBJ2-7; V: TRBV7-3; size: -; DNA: TGTGCCAGCAGTTTGAGTTCCGGGGGTTTCTCCTACGAGCAGTACTTC; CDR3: CASSLSSGGFSYEQYF
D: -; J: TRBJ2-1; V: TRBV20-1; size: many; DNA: TGCAGTGCTAGAGCGGGAGCGTTTAAGTCCAATGAGCAGTTCTTC; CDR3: CSARAGAFKSNEQFF
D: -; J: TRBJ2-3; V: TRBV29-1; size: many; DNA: TGCAGCGTTGAAGACCAGGGGACAGATACGCAGTATTTT; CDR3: CSVEDQGTDTQYF
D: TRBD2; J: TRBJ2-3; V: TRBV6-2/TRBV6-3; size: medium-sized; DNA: TGTGCCAGCAGTCCACCGGGACTAGCGGGGGAAGGGGGCACAGATACGCAGTATTTT; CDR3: CASSPPGLAGEGGTDTQYF
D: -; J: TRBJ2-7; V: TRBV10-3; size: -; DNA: TGTGCCATCAGGGACAACACGGACATGCCCCCAGAGCAGTACTTC; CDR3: CAIRDNTDMPPEQYF
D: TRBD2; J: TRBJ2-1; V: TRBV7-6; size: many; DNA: TGTGCCAGCAGCTTAACCCTAGCGGGACGCACTTACAATGAGCAGTTCTTC; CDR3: CASSLTLAGRTYNEQFF
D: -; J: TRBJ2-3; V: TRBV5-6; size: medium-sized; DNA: TGTGCCAGCAGCTTGGCCGGGGGTGCGGCAGATACGCAGTATTTT; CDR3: CASSLAGGAADTQYF
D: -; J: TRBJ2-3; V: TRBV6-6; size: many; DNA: TGTGCCAGCAGAGCGGCAGTGGGGGCCCACACAGATACGCAGTATTTT; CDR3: CASRAAVGAHTDTQYF
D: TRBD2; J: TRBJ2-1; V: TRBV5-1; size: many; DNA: TGCGCCAGCAGCTTGCCTAGCGGGAGGCCCAGCTCCTACAATGAGCAGTTCTTC; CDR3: CASSLPSGRPSSYNEQFF
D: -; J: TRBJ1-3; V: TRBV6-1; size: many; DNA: TGTGCCAGCAGTCCATGGCTTATCTCTGGAAACACCATATATTTT; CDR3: CASSPWLISGNTIYF
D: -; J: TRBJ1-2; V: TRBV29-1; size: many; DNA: TGCAGCTCGGAACGCGTCCTCTATGGCTACACCTTC; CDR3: CSSERVLYGYTF
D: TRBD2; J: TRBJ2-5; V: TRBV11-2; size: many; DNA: TGTGCCAGCAGTTTTAGCGGGGGAGAGACCCAGTACTTC; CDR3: CASSFSGGETQYF
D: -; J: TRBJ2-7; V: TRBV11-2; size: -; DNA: TGTGCCAGCAGCTTAGCTGTAGCGTACGAGCAGTACTTC; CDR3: CASSLAVAYEQYF
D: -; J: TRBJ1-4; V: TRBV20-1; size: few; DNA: TGCAGTGCCAGGCAAGGGCCGACTGAAAAACTGTTTTTT; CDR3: CSARQGPTEKLFF
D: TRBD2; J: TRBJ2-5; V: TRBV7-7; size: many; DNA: TGTGCTAGCAGCTTCGGGACTAGCGGAAAAGAGACCCAGTACTTC; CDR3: CASSFGTSGKETQYF
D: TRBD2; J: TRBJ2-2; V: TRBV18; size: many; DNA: TGTGCCAGCTCACGACTAGCGCCGAACACCGGGGAGCTGTTTTTT; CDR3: CASSRLAPNTGELFF
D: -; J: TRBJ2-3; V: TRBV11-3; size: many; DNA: TGTGCCAGCAGCTTACACGGGGCGGCGGATACGCAGTATTTT; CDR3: CASSLHGAADTQYF